This T cell receptor (beta chain) was documented in a study of cytomegalovirus exposure and HLA in healthy donors. With 60 Vbeta and 13 Jbeta primers, the PCR was carried out. Libraries were prepared by immunoSEQ multiplex PCR; TCRdb keeps only in-frame clonotypes and omits some of them. The sample records about 150,000 clones, about 70% being singletons. Per the germline V gene, CDR1 is LNHNV and CDR2 is YYDKDF (reference sequence). The V gene end was trimmed by 4 bases and the J gene end by 5 bases; junction bases not matched to a gene: 2. The CDR3 sequence is 13 residues long. Points from the study as a whole: Most of the CMV-associated TCR beta chains (in a later analysis) appeared to be HLA-restricted. Sequencing had likely introduced a cluster of highly shared sequence variants as an artifact. What TCR beta sequences reportedly achieved was accurate prediction of HLA-A and HLA-B alleles in most subjects. Most TCR beta V segments were productive about 87% or about 30% of the time in an earlier analysis.

Comment on this clone: Its antigen remains unknown.

This TCR derives from a man aged 30 to 39 in good health and CMV-seropositive. The sequenced material came from PBMCs. V gene TRBV15 combines with J gene TRBJ1-2; TRBD1 matches 9 bases. The CDR3 sequence: CATSIGQGYGYTF. CDR3 in DNA: TGTGCCACCAGCATAGGACAGGGGTATGGCTACACCTTC. Looking up the rest from reference TRBV15 and TRBJ1-2 gives the full variable domain: DAMVIQNPRYQVTQFGKPVTLSCSQTLNHNVMYWYQQKSSQAPKLLFHYYDKDFNNEADTPDNFQSRRPNTSFCFLDIRSPGLGDTAMYLCATSIGQGYGYTFGSGTRLTVV.